These 5 T cell receptor beta chains share one sample of origin, sequenced in a study of early T cells in non-severe SARS-CoV-2 infection. A single record per CDR3 protein comes from TCRdb applying MiXCR to the 5' RACE reads. This table has tens of thousands of distinct CDR3 sequences, around 18% appearing once. Source: whole blood, taken at baseline. These receptors were taken from an adult who was a healthcare worker with PCR-confirmed SARS-CoV-2 infection or an uninfected control (not recorded which).

V and J are TRBV5-1 and TRBJ1-1; TRBD1 matches 7 bases. CDR1 and CDR2 from the germline V gene are SGHRS and YFSETQ. The trim removed 4 bases at V and 3 bases at J, leaving 6 bases unmatched. The CDR3 sequence is 14 residues long. The CDR3 nucleotides are TGCGCCAGCAGCCGCTACAGGGGTGACACTGAAGCTTTCTTT. It translates to CASSRYRGDTEAFF.

This chain connects TRBV14 to TRBJ2-2; D is perhaps TRBD1 (6 bases). V lost 5 bases, J lost 9 bases, and 19 bases lay in between. CDR3 size: 15 residues. Looked up from germline, CDR1 is SGHDN and CDR2 is FVKESK. The CDR3 is CASSGSGTYPRELFF. The CDR3 DNA sequence: TGTGCCAGCAGCGGATCCGGGACATACCCCCGGGAGCTGTTTTTT.

The gene calls are TRBV6-6 and TRBJ2-6; no clear D. The V end was cut by 2 bases, the J end by 3 bases, with 14 bases between. Looked up from germline, CDR1 is MNHNY and CDR2 is SVGAGI (reference sequence). The CDR3 is 17 amino acids. In DNA, the CDR3 is TGTGCCAGCAGTTACCCTCGATCGGGCGGTGGGGCCAACGTCCTGACTTTC. Its protein product is CASSYPRSGGGANVLTF.

This clonotype was found a few times. This rearrangement joins TRBV6-6 to TRBJ1-1; no firm D call. The germline V gene encodes CDR1 MNHNY and CDR2 SVGAGI (reference sequence). Trimming pared 7 bases from V and 1 base from J, leaving 10 bases between. There are 13 residues in the CDR3. The CDR3 loop is CASMSDWNTEAFF. CDR3 bases: TGTGCCAGCATGTCAGACTGGAACACTGAAGCTTTCTTT.

This sequence joins TRBV12-3 or TRBV12-4 and TRBJ1-4; 8 positions agree with TRBD1. V was pared by 7 bases and J by 7 bases, with 5 bases of the junction left unmatched. The CDR3 length is 13 residues. In DNA form, the CDR3 reads TGTGCCAGCACCATCAGGGGGCTTGAAAAACTGTTTTTT. Residues: CASTIRGLEKLFF.